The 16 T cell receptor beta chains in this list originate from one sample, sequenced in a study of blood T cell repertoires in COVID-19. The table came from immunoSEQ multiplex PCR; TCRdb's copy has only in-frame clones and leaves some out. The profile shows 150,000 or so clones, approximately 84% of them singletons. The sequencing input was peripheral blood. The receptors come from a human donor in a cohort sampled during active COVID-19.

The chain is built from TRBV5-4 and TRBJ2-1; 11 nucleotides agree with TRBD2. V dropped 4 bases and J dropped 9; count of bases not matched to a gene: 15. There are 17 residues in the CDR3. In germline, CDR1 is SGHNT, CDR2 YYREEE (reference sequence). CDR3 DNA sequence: TGTGCCAGCAGCCCAGACGTCCTAGCGGGAGGCCTAGGTGAGCAGTTCTTC. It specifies CASSPDVLAGGLGEQFF.

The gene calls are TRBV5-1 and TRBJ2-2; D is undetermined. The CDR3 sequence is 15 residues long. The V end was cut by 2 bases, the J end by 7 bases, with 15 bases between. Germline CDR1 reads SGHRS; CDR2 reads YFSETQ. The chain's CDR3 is CASSLDSPTRGELFF. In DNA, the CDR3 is TGCGCCAGCAGCTTAGACTCCCCCACACGCGGGGAGCTGTTTTTT.

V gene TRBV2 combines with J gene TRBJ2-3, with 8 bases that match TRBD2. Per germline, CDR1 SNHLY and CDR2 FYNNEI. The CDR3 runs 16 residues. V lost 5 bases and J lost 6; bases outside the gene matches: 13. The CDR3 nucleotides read TGTGCCAGCAGTCTTGCAGCGGGGGCAACGAGGGATACGCAGTATTTT. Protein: CASSLAAGATRDTQYF.

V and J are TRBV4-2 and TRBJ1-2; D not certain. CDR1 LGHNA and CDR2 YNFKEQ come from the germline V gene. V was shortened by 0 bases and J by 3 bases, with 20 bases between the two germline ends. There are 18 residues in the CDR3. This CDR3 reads CASSQELISLRLDYGYTF. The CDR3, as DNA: TGTGCCAGCAGCCAAGAATTGATTAGTCTGCGGTTAGACTATGGCTACACCTTC.

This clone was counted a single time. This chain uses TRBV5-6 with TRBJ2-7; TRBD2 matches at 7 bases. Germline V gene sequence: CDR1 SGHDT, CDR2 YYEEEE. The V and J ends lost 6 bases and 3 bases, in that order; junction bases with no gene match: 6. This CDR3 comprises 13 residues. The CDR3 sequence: CASNRRTSYEQYF. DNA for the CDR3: TGTGCCAGCAACAGGAGGACTAGCTACGAGCAGTACTTC. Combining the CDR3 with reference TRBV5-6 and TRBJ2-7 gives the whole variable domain DAGVTQSPTHLIKTRGQQVTLRCSPKSGHDTVSWYQQALGQGPQFIFQYYEEEERQRGNFPDRFSGHQFPNYSSELNVNALLLGDSALYLCASNRRTSYEQYFGPGTRLTVT.

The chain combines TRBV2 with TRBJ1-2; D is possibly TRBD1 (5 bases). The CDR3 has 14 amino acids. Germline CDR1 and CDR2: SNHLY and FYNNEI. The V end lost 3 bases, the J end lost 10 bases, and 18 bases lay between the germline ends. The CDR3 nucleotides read TGTGCCAGCAGTGATCCCGACAGAGCGGGGGACTACACCTTC. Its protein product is CASSDPDRAGDYTF.

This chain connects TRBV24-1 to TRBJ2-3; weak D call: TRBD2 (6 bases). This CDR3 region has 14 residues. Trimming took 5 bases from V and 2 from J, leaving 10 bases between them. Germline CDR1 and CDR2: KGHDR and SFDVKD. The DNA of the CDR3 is TGTGCCACCAGTGGGGACTTCCCCACAGATACGCAGTATTTT. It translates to CATSGDFPTDTQYF.

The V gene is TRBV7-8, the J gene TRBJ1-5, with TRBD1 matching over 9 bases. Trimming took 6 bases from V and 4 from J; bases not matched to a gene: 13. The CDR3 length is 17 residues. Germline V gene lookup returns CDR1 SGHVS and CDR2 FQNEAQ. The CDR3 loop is CASSSKGTGFVNQPQHF. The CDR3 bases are TGTGCCAGCAGTTCAAAGGGGACAGGGTTTGTGAATCAGCCCCAGCATTTT.

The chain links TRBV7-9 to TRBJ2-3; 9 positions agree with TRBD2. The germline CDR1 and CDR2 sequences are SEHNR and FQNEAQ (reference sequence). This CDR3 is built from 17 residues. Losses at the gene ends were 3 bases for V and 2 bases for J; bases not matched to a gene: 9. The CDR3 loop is CASSLGLAPLSTDTQYF. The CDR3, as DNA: TGTGCCAGCAGCTTGGGACTAGCACCCCTATCCACAGATACGCAGTATTTT.

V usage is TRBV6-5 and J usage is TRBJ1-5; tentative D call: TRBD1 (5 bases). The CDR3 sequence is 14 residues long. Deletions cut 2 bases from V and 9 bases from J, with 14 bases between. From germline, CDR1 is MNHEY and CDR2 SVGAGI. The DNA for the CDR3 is TGTGCCAGCAGTTACCGCGCCAGGGTTCCGCCCCAGCATTTT. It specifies CASSYRARVPPQHF.

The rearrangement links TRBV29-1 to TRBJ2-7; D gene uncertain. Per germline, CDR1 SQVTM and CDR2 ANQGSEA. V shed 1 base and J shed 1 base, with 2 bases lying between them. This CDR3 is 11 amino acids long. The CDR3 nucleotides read TGCAGCGTTGAAGTATCCTACGAGCAGTACTTC. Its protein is CSVEVSYEQYF.

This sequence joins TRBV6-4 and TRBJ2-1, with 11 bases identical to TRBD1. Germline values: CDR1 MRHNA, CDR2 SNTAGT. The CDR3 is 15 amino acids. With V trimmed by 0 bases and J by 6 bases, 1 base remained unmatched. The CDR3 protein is CASSDSGTGGNEQFF. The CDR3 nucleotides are TGTGCCAGCAGTGACTCAGGGACAGGGGGCAATGAGCAGTTCTTC.

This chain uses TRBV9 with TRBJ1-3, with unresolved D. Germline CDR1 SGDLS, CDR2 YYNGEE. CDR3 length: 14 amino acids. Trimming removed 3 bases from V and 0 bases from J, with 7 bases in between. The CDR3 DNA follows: TGTGCCAGCAGCGCTCACTACTCTGGAAACACCATATATTTT. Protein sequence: CASSAHYSGNTIYF.

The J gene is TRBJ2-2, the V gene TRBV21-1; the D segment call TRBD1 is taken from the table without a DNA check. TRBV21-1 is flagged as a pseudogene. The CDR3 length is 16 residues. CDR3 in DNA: TGTGCCAGCAGCAAAGCGGGCAGAACGAACACCGGGGAGCTGTTTTTT. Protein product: CASSKAGRTNTGELFF.

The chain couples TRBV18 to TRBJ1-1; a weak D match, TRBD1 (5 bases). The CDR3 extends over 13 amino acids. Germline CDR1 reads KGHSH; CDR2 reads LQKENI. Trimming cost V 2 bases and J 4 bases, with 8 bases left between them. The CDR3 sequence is CASSPGGSTEAFF. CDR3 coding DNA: TGTGCCAGCTCACCAGGGGGGAGCACTGAAGCTTTCTTT.

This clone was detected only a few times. This CDR3 reads CASSFDSGTGSREQYV. The CDR3 coding sequence is TGTGCCAGCAGCTTTGATTCCGGGACAGGGAGTAGAGAGCAGTACGTC. This chain connects TRBV7-2 to TRBJ2-7; 9 bases agree with TRBD1. The CDR3 consists of 16 residues. After removal of 3 bases from V and 7 bases from J, the junction contained 13 bases not matched to a gene. Germline values: CDR1 SGHTA, CDR2 FQGNSA.